This TCR beta chain was sequenced during a study of T-cell memory formation after mild COVID-19 listed by TCRdb under 2021. With regard to the full study: TCR sequence clusters from the two donors were largely donor specific. The cohort comprised two young, previously healthy adult volunteers, one female and one male. T-cell clones expanding and contracting after mild COVID-19 in a couple of donors were tracked by longitudinal TCRalpha and TCRbeta repertoire sequencing. What the work shows at the level of the full study, not this receptor alone: Contracting CD4+ clones were found mainly in CM and EM memory subsets, while CD8+ clones were enriched in EMRA. The detection of some responding clones in pre-infection memory suggests that pre-existing cross-reactive memory T cells joined the SARS-CoV-2 response. Only two mild cases were covered by the study, and larger cohorts that include severe cases with pre-infection samples were considered necessary. Clones contracting from day 15 to 85 had balanced CD4/CD8 phenotypes, while a second wave expanding from day 15 to 37 was biased towards CD4+. Whether the second-wave clones peaking on day 37 were SARS-CoV-2 specific was not confirmed.

V is cut by 2 bases and J by 4 bases, and the space between the germline ends is 9 bases. The CDR3 contains 14 residues, cysteine and phenylalanine counted. The read is trimmed to its CDR3 DNA, 42 bases read in frame from base 1. Via the germline V gene, CDR1 is SGHTA and CDR2 FQGNSA. Ficoll-Paque density gradient centrifugation was the method used to isolate PBMCs. Instrument used: Illumina NovaSeq 6000. Using 5'RACE with constant-segment primers, TCRalpha and TCRbeta cDNA libraries were constructed, with sample barcodes and unique molecular identifiers added in the process. RNA was extracted from every sample with Trizol reagent. Library amplification was performed in two PCR steps, and a second sample barcode and Illumina TruSeq adapters were introduced in the second step. Sequencing of the libraries was done on an Illumina NovaSeq, producing 2 x 150 bp paired-end reads. Concerning the study's data processing: With migec v1.2.7, reads were demultiplexed and then collapsed into UMI-guided consensus sequences. Using mixcr v2.1.11, UMI consensuses were aligned to TRA and TRB V and J templates and then assembled into clonotypes. A clonotype was counted as expanded or contracted only when both edgeR and NoisET called the clonotype significant, with the noise models trained on biological replicates. For edgeR calls, the cutoffs were a false discovery rate-adjusted p below 0.01 and a log2 fold-change threshold of 1. As an exploratory analysis of dynamics, max-normalized trajectories of the 1000 most abundant clonotypes were examined by PCA with hierarchical clustering. Each responding clone was given a CD4 or CD8 phenotype based on the CD4+ and CD8+ repertoires, which had been sequenced separately. TCRdb reanalyzed the raw reads on its own, using fastp at Q25 for trimming and MiXCR for clone calling, and kept in-frame beta chains. CDR3 protein duplicates are merged, each entry listing the most common genes and DNA. Clone size and V and J calls follow TCRdb, not the original study. This sample has approximately 290,000 distinct CDR3 sequences in its table, and roughly a fifth of those were observed once. The ten largest clones capture around 20% of the sample.

The table lists this clonotype with many counts. No cognate antigen has been identified for it. No quality values exist for individual bases; no much larger clone is one base distant. The rearrangement combines TRBV7-2 with TRBJ2-1; the D gene is possibly TRBD1, with 5 bases matching. Specimen: PBMCs or a T cell subset sorted from them (not recorded which). The TCR originated in a man in his late teens or twenties who had mild COVID-19 (a few samples of this study predate the infection). The sample titles of this study are shuffled in the database, so cell type and time point are left out; the donor was told from shared clones. The CDR3 loop reads CASSLRTTYNEQFF. The DNA is TGTGCCAGCAGCTTAAGGACAACTTACAATGAGCAGTTCTTC.